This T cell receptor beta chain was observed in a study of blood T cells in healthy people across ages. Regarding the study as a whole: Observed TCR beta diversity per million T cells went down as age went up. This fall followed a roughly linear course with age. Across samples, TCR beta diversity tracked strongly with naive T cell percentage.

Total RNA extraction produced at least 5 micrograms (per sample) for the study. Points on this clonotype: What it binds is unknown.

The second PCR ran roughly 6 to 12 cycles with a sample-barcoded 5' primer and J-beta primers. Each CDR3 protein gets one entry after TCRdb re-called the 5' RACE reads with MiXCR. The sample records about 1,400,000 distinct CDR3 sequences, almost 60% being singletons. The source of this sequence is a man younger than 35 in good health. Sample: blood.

CDR3 amino acids: CASSYSRGLAFF. The CDR3 DNA follows: TGTGCCAGCAGTTACTCTCGGGGATTAGCTTTCTTT. The chain couples TRBV6-2 or TRBV6-3 to TRBJ1-1; D remains ambiguous. Germline V CDR1 and CDR2: MNHEY, SVGEGT. V was trimmed by 0 bases and J by 10 bases, leaving 9 bases between them. This CDR3 has 12 amino acids.